Shown below are 29 T cell receptor beta chains from a single sample sequenced in a study of CD8+CD57+ T cells in acquired aplastic anemia. Those patients picked for sequencing had displayed CD8+CD57+ cell expansion on flow cytometry. Both TCR beta VDJ combination and CDR3 sequence profiling were carried out. Genomic DNA was the template for this profiling. TCRdb reprocessed the reads with MiXCR, giving one entry per CDR3 protein. The table includes fewer than 200,000 distinct CDR3 sequences, almost 50% detected once. Input material: sorted CD4+, CD8+, or CD8+CD57+ T cells (not recorded which) from PBMCs. The source is a human donor with aplastic anemia.

This chain connects TRBV20-1 to TRBJ2-7, with D tentatively TRBD2 (5 bases). CDR1 DFQATT and CDR2 SNEGSKA come from the germline V gene (reference sequence). V was cut by 0 bases and J by 2 bases, with 11 bases left in between. The CDR3 is made up of 14 amino acids. CDR3 sequence (DNA): TGCAGTGCTAGAGAAAGAACTAGGGCCTACGAGCAGTACTTC. It yields the protein CSARERTRAYEQYF.

This clonotype turned up a few times. The chain uses TRBV7-9 and TRBJ2-1, with a possible D match to TRBD2 (5 bases). This CDR3 is built from 12 residues. The V gene's germline CDR1 is SEHNR and CDR2 FQNEAQ (reference sequence). Trimming removed 1 base from V and 9 bases from J, with 7 bases in between. The CDR3 nucleotides read TGTGCCAGCAGCTTAGAGCGGTTTGAGCAGTTCTTC. Amino acids: CASSLERFEQFF.

The gene calls are TRBV25-1 and TRBJ2-3; TRBD2 matches at 9 bases. There are 17 residues in the CDR3. With 3 bases clipped from V and 0 bases from J, the junction kept 7 bases outside the gene matches. Germline-derived CDR1 and CDR2 are MGHDK and SYGVNS. The CDR3 reads CASSEGLAGPSTDTQYF. In nucleotides, the CDR3 is TGTGCCAGCAGTGAGGGGCTAGCGGGGCCAAGCACAGATACGCAGTATTTT.

In this sample, this clonotype turned up many times. This chain uses TRBV2 with TRBJ1-1; tentatively, D is TRBD1 (5 bases). Germline-derived CDR1 and CDR2 are SNHLY and FYNNEI. With 8 bases removed from V and 1 base from J, the gap between germline ends came to 11 bases. This CDR3 contains 13 residues. This CDR3 is CASGGERNTEAFF. The CDR3 nucleotides are TGTGCCAGCGGGGGAGAACGGAACACTGAAGCTTTCTTT. Drawing the rest from reference TRBV2 and TRBJ1-1, the complete variable domain is EPEVTQTPSHQVTQMGQEVILRCVPISNHLYFYWYRQILGQKVEFLVSFYNNEISEKSEIFDDQFSVERPDGSNFTLKIRSTKLEDSAMYFCASGGERNTEAFFGQGTRLTVV.

This clonotype occurred a few times. This chain connects TRBV7-3 to TRBJ2-3; tentatively, D is TRBD1 or TRBD2 (5 bases each). Germline V CDR1 and CDR2: SGHTA, FQGTGA. The CDR3 contains 14 residues. Trimming removed 5 bases from V and 6 bases from J, with 15 bases in between. CDR3 loop: CASSHRDQGDTQYF. CDR3 coding DNA: TGTGCCAGCAGCCACCGGGACCAAGGGGATACGCAGTATTTT.

The rearrangement links TRBV20-1 to TRBJ2-3; 9 nucleotides line up with TRBD1. CDR3 size: 17 residues. Germline trimming cut 1 base from V and 3 bases from J; bases unmatched to any gene: 11. Germline-derived CDR1 and CDR2 are DFQATT and SNEGSKA (reference sequence). The CDR3 here is CSARASPGQGATDTQYF. The CDR3 coding sequence is TGCAGTGCTAGAGCCTCCCCGGGACAGGGTGCGACAGATACGCAGTATTTT.

The sample holds many counts of this clonotype. The chain links TRBV2 to TRBJ2-2, with a weak D call TRBD2 (6 bases). V was clipped by 6 bases and J by 4 bases, with 15 bases between them. The CDR3 extends over 15 amino acids. Germline V lookup: CDR1 SNHLY, CDR2 FYNNEI. Here the CDR3 reads CASRSGTRVTGELFF. The CDR3 coding sequence is TGTGCCAGCAGGTCCGGGACTCGAGTCACCGGGGAGCTGTTTTTT.

The V call is TRBV4-1, the J call TRBJ1-1, with TRBD1 matching 7 bases. The CDR3 contains 15 residues. CDR1 and CDR2 from the germline V gene are MGHRA and YSYEKL. J lost 1 base, V lost 3 bases, and 5 bases had no gene match. In DNA form, the CDR3 reads TGCGCCAGCAGCCAGATGACAGGGAAGAACACTGAAGCTTTCTTT. Amino acid sequence: CASSQMTGKNTEAFF.

A word on this clonotype: A read error may be the cause here, since a much bigger clone is one base away. The gene calls are TRBV4-2 and TRBJ1-4; D call uncertain. V lost 3 bases and J lost 1, with 9 bases in between. The CDR3 is 15 residues long. CDR1 is LGHNA and CDR2 is YNFKEQ in the germline V gene. The CDR3 spells CASSQDVLTNEKLFF. In DNA form, the CDR3 reads TGTGCCAGCAGCCAGGACGTCTTAACTAATGAAAAACTGTTTTTT.

The V gene is TRBV11-1, the J gene TRBJ2-1; 7 bases align to TRBD2. Germline lookup yields CDR1 SGHAT and CDR2 FQDESV (reference sequence). The length of the CDR3 is 17 residues. V shed 0 bases, J shed 13 bases, and the junction held 18 bases outside the gene matches. This chain's CDR3 is CASSLALEAGARGEQFF. DNA for the CDR3: TGTGCCAGCAGCTTAGCGCTGGAGGCGGGAGCTAGGGGTGAACAGTTCTTC.

This clonotype was seen once. V is TRBV5-6 and J is TRBJ2-6; D is possibly TRBD1 or TRBD2 (5 bases each). Looked up from germline, CDR1 is SGHDT and CDR2 is YYEEEE. This CDR3 has 15 residues. V was trimmed by 5 bases and J by 2 bases, leaving 11 bases between them. This CDR3 reads CASSPMGAGANVLTF. CDR3 DNA: TGTGCCAGCAGTCCGATGGGGGCTGGGGCCAACGTCCTGACTTTC.

In regard to this clonotype: One end of the junction does not line up with germline, which may come from a read error. The gene calls are TRBV7-2 and TRBJ2-7; TRBD2 matches at 8 bases. The length of the CDR3 is 14 residues. CDR1 and CDR2 (germline): SGHTA, FQGNSA. This CDR3 reads CASSAGGDPYEQYF. CDR3 nucleotides: TGTGCCAGCAGCGCGGGGGGCGATCCCTACGAGCAGTATTTC.

The J gene is TRBJ2-2, the V gene TRBV2; 10 bases are a match to TRBD1. Germline V lookup: CDR1 SNHLY, CDR2 FYNNEI. This CDR3 contains 15 residues. Trimming at V came to 4 bases and at J to 3 bases, leaving 2 bases not matched to a gene. The CDR3 protein is CASSGTGGHTGELFF. CDR3 in DNA: TGTGCCAGCAGTGGGACAGGGGGTCACACCGGGGAGCTGTTTTTT. The variable domain in full, completed from reference TRBV2 and TRBJ2-2, reads EPEVTQTPSHQVTQMGQEVILRCVPISNHLYFYWYRQILGQKVEFLVSFYNNEISEKSEIFDDQFSVERPDGSNFTLKIRSTKLEDSAMYFCASSGTGGHTGELFFGEGSRLTVL.

This clonotype was detected only a few times. This rearrangement joins TRBV7-6 to TRBJ2-7; 7 nucleotides match TRBD2. Germline loops: CDR1 SGHVS, CDR2 FNYEAQ. The junction had 6 bases not matched to a gene; V was cut back by 7 bases and J by 0 bases. CDR3 size: 14 residues. The CDR3, as DNA: TGTGCCAGCACCCCGGCGGGAGCCTCCTACGAGCAGTACTTC. It encodes CASTPAGASYEQYF.

J is TRBJ2-1 and V is TRBV29-1, with no clear D. The germline CDR1 and CDR2 sequences are SQVTM and ANQGSEA. This CDR3 has 12 residues. The ends were cut back, 4 bases at V and 10 bases at J, with 14 bases in the middle. This CDR3 is CSVGSVLHEQFF. The CDR3 coding sequence is TGCAGCGTTGGGTCCGTCCTCCACGAGCAGTTCTTC.

A note on this clonotype: Without the conserved terminal phenylalanine or tryptophan, this CDR3 likely stems from a read error. The chain employs TRBV11-2 and TRBJ2-5, with D possibly being TRBD1 (6 bases). Trimming left V 5 bases short and J 2 bases short, with 24 bases between. The length of the CDR3 is 18 residues. Per the germline V gene, CDR1 is SGHAT and CDR2 is FQNNGV. CDR3 in DNA: TGTGCCAGCAGCACCTCCCCTTCGGTGCGACAGGTTCAAGAGACCCAGTACCTC. Protein sequence: CASSTSPSVRQVQETQYL.

V gene TRBV2 combines with J gene TRBJ1-3; tentative D call: TRBD1 (5 bases). In germline, CDR1 is SNHLY, CDR2 FYNNEI. CDR3 length: 13 amino acids. Trimming removed 6 bases from V and 2 bases from J, with 8 bases in between. The CDR3 DNA reads TGTGCCAGCAGGGGGCCAACTGGAAACACCATATATTTT. It codes for CASRGPTGNTIYF.

Concerning this clonotype itself: Likely a read error: the CDR3 ends without its conserved phenylalanine or tryptophan. The DNA is omitted, as the CDR3 cannot be located on it reliably, and the CDR3 follows TCRdb's listing. V is TRBV6-1 and J is TRBJ1-1; the table gives TRBD1 as D, unverified against the DNA. Germline V CDR1 and CDR2: MNHNS, SASEGT. The CDR3 adds up to 10 amino acids, both ends counted. The CDR3 is CASRTGTATS.

This clonotype was observed at least ten times. The rearrangement uses TRBV5-1 and TRBJ1-2, with a tentative D call TRBD1 (5 bases). CDR3 length: 14 residues. Germline-derived CDR1 and CDR2 are SGHRS and YFSETQ. The V end was cut by 6 bases, the J end by 4 bases, with 16 bases between. The CDR3 sequence: CASTRGDPTYGYTF. Here the CDR3 DNA reads TGCGCCAGCACCCGCGGGGACCCTACCTATGGCTACACCTTC.

The chain recombines TRBV20-1 with TRBJ2-3, with 8 bases that match TRBD2. CDR3 length equals 15 residues. Germline loops: CDR1 DFQATT, CDR2 SNEGSKA (reference sequence). After removal of 4 bases from V and 1 base from J, the junction contained 7 bases not matched to a gene. As DNA, the CDR3 is TGCAGTGCTACCCCCTTGCGGGGGGGCACAGATACGCAGTATTTT. Amino acids: CSATPLRGGTDTQYF.

This clonotype was found many times. This chain joins TRBV7-7 and TRBJ2-3; D is unresolved. CDR3 length: 15 residues. Germline V CDR1 and CDR2: SSHAT, FNYEAQ (reference sequence). V lost 5 bases and J lost 11, with 23 bases in between. The CDR3, as DNA: TGTGCCAGCAGCCCTAATATAGCAACCGTCTACGAGCAGTATTTT. Translation gives CASSPNIATVYEQYF.

The rearrangement links TRBV24-1 to TRBJ1-2; weak D call: TRBD1 (5 bases). The CDR3 consists of 13 residues. Trimming left V 3 bases short and J 8 bases short, with 12 bases between. CDR1 is KGHDR and CDR2 is SFDVKD in the germline V gene. The CDR3 sequence: CATSDGGIGGYTF. In DNA form, the CDR3 reads TGTGCCACCAGTGATGGGGGGATCGGGGGCTACACCTTC.

This clonotype was recorded a few times. The CDR3 here is CASSPPTSYEQYF. The DNA for the CDR3 is TGTGCCAGCAGCCCCCCTACCTCCTACGAGCAGTACTTC. The chain carries TRBV7-9 and TRBJ2-7; D unclear. The V and J ends lost 5 bases and 0 bases respectively, with 8 bases between them. CDR3 size: 13 residues. CDR1 and CDR2 from the germline V gene are SEHNR and FQNEAQ (reference sequence). Drawing the rest from reference TRBV7-9 and TRBJ2-7, the complete variable domain is DTGVSQNPRHKITKRGQNVTFRCDPISEHNRLYWYRQTLGQGPEFLTYFQNEAQLEKSRLLSDRFSAERPKGSFSTLEIQRTEQGDSAMYLCASSPPTSYEQYFGPGTRLTVT.

The chain joins TRBV7-3 to TRBJ1-6; the D is unclear. Trimming removed 5 bases from V and 7 bases from J, with 9 bases in between. There are 13 residues in the CDR3. The germline CDR1 and CDR2 sequences are SGHTA and FQGTGA. The CDR3 spells CASSPIKNSPLHF. The CDR3 bases are TGTGCCAGCAGCCCAATTAAGAATTCACCCCTCCACTTT. The complete variable domain, with remaining parts taken from reference TRBV7-3 and TRBJ1-6, reads GAGVSQTPSNKVTEKGKYVELRCDPISGHTALYWYRQSLGQGPEFLIYFQGTGAADDSGLPNDRFFAVRPEGSVSTLKIQRTERGDSAVYLCASSPIKNSPLHFGNGTRLTVT.

To note about this clonotype: A much bigger clone sits one base away, suggesting this may be a read error. It is likely a read error, because the conserved phenylalanine at the end of the CDR3 is missing. This chain links TRBV5-1 with TRBJ2-7; D remains unclear. Looked up from germline, CDR1 is SGHRS and CDR2 is YFSETQ. The CDR3 is 15 amino acids. The germline V and J ends were trimmed by 0 bases and 4 bases, with 14 bases remaining between them. DNA of the CDR3: TGCGCCAGCAGCTTGGTTCGAGGAGACGGGTACGAGCAGTACTCC. The encoded protein is CASSLVRGDGYEQYS.

This clonotype was detected ten times or more. The chain links TRBV2 to TRBJ1-6, with TRBD1 matching 10 bases. CDR3 length equals 13 residues. Per germline, CDR1 SNHLY and CDR2 FYNNEI. V trimming: 7 bases; J trimming: 8 bases; junction bases outside the gene matches: 2. The CDR3 protein is CASKGQGYSPLHF. Written as DNA, the CDR3 is TGTGCCAGCAAGGGACAGGGGTATTCACCCCTCCACTTT.

This clonotype was picked up one time. The genes are TRBV20-1 and TRBJ2-5, with D tentatively TRBD1 (6 bases). V lost 6 bases to trimming and J lost 5 bases, with 13 bases between them. Germline values: CDR1 DFQATT, CDR2 SNEGSKA (reference sequence). The CDR3 extends over 12 amino acids. CDR3 sequence: CSAPTGTETQYF. DNA for the CDR3: TGCAGTGCCCCTACAGGGACGGAGACCCAGTACTTC.

The rearrangement joins TRBV7-9 to TRBJ1-2; 7 bases are shared with TRBD1. With V trimmed by 3 bases and J by 8 bases, 9 bases remained unmatched. Germline V lookup: CDR1 SEHNR, CDR2 FQNEAQ (reference sequence). The length of the CDR3 is 14 residues. CDR3 loop: CASSFDRAREGYTF. In DNA form, the CDR3 reads TGTGCCAGCAGCTTTGACAGGGCGCGGGAGGGCTACACCTTC.

This clonotype was detected ten times or more. This sequence joins TRBV25-1 and TRBJ2-3; D possibly corresponds to TRBD2 (6 bases). V was clipped by 4 bases and J by 0 bases, with 8 bases between them. The germline V gene has CDR1 MGHDK and CDR2 SYGVNS. The CDR3 runs 14 residues. CDR3 sequence: CASSVAGSTDTQYF. The DNA of the CDR3 is TGTGCCAGCAGTGTGGCGGGGAGCACAGATACGCAGTATTTT.